The clone carrying this T cell receptor (beta chain) showed up many times. The CDR3 regions of TCR beta were amplified from RNA transcripts. First-round RT-PCR of the TCR CDR3 relied on the HTBI primer set. Using its own MiXCR run on the multiplex PCR reads, TCRdb lists one record per CDR3 protein. The table has over 650,000 distinct CDR3 sequences, 45% seen once; the top ten hold about 7%. The V segment lost 7 bases and the J segment 0 bases; nucleotides outside the gene matches: 5. The CDR3 is made up of 14 amino acids. The germline V gene encodes CDR1 MNHNY and CDR2 SVGAGI (reference sequence). This record belongs to a study of T cells in Graves' hyperthyroidism and ophthalmopathy.

The V and J genes are TRBV6-6 and TRBJ2-7; 8 bases line up with TRBD1. Sequences were obtained from peripheral blood or thyroid tissue (not recorded which). This TCR derives from an adult man with Graves' disease, either hyperthyroidism or ophthalmopathy (not recorded which). The CDR3 coding sequence is TGTGCCAGCACGGACAGGGCAAGCTCCTACGAGCAGTACTTC. Its protein product is CASTDRASSYEQYF.